The rows below give T cell receptor beta chains drawn from one sample of a study of T cells in Graves' hyperthyroidism and ophthalmopathy. TCRdb processed the multiplex PCR reads anew with MiXCR; each CDR3 protein has one entry. The sample consists of a few hundred thousand distinct CDR3 sequences, 15% to 20% of them appearing once. Sequenced sample: blood. The receptors come from a woman in her forties or fifties with Graves' hyperthyroidism. Each CDR3 is given with its conserved first and last residue. Some rows have no size entry. The others give once, few or many, or a class for an expanded clone.

J gene,V gene,clone size,CDR3 protein
TRBJ1-2,TRBV12-3/TRBV12-4,few,CASQNSLVGGYTF
TRBJ2-2,TRBV20-1,-,CSARPPGPGTGGELFF
TRBJ2-2,TRBV6-1,few,CARIWEVPGQSTGELFF
TRBJ2-7,TRBV18,few,CASSPKSGQVYEQYF
TRBJ2-2,TRBV3-1,-,CASSPGIAGTGELFF
TRBJ1-3,TRBV6-5,-,CASSYGQADGNTIYF
TRBJ1-5,TRBV6-1,few,CASQGAQGQPQHF
TRBJ1-4,TRBV30,many,CAWSSENEKLFF
TRBJ2-3,TRBV6-1,-,CASSATGRGTDTQYF
TRBJ2-1,TRBV3-1,many,CASSYSGSLNEQFF
TRBJ2-2,TRBV20-1,-,CSARDSYTGELFF
TRBJ2-2,TRBV20-1,-,CSARVAGRDTGELFF
TRBJ1-4,TRBV7-9,few,CASSLNVQGEKLFF
TRBJ1-1,TRBV11-2,many,CASSPQPLTEAFF
TRBJ2-3,TRBV10-3,-,CAISRDRGRNTQYF
TRBJ2-3,TRBV28,many,CASSSVAGAADTQYF
TRBJ2-7,TRBV5-1,few,CASREVTGGHEQYF
TRBJ2-1,TRBV7-3,-,CASSDRLTSGGLGEQFF
TRBJ2-1,TRBV27,-,CASSHRLGGGEQFF
TRBJ2-6,TRBV18,few,CASSLGPFSGANVLTF
TRBJ1-5,TRBV27,many,CASSLEGAQPQHF
TRBJ2-1,TRBV5-1,few,CASSLETLGVLSYNEQFF
TRBJ2-2,TRBV11-2,-,CASSSGASNTGELFF
TRBJ1-1,TRBV9,-,CASSASWGDQAFF